This passage covers 20 T cell receptor beta chains from one sample sequenced in a study of blood T cell repertoires in COVID-19. Libraries were prepared by immunoSEQ multiplex PCR; TCRdb keeps only in-frame clonotypes and omits some of them. The sample contains 60,000 to 90,000 clones, 80% to 90% of which appear only once. Sequencing was carried out using peripheral blood. These receptors all come from a woman aged 50 to 60 with acute or convalescent COVID-19.

The CDR3 nucleotides read TGTGCCAGCAGCTTACGGGGACTAGCATTATACAATGAGCAGTTCTTC. Its protein product is CASSLRGLALYNEQFF. The chain uses TRBV11-1 and TRBJ2-1, with TRBD2 identical over 9 bases. The CDR3 is made up of 16 amino acids. Germline V CDR1 and CDR2: SGHAT, FQDESV (reference sequence). V gave up 2 bases and J gave up 4 bases; unmatched junction bases: 6.

The V call is TRBV11-2, the J call TRBJ2-1, with 8 bases aligning to TRBD1. CDR3 length equals 15 residues. Unmatched junction bases numbered 13, after V lost 8 bases and J lost 7 bases. Germline V gene data show CDR1 as SGHAT and CDR2 as FQNNGV. CDR3 DNA: TGTGCCAGCGGGACTTCAGGGGGCCCGGCGAATGAGCAGTTCTTC. The encoded protein is CASGTSGGPANEQFF.

The rearrangement joins TRBV5-1 to TRBJ1-3; the match to TRBD1 covers 11 bases. Germline CDR1 and CDR2: SGHRS and YFSETQ. J gave up 3 bases and V 5 bases, and 4 bases lay outside the gene matches. The CDR3 length is 15 residues. In nucleotides, the CDR3 is TGCGCCAGCAGTTTTGGGACAGGGGGTGGAAACACCATATATTTT. It is translated as CASSFGTGGGNTIYF.

V usage is TRBV29-1 and J usage is TRBJ2-5; 7 positions match TRBD1. The trim removed 7 bases at V and 2 bases at J, leaving 4 bases unmatched. In germline, CDR1 is SQVTM, CDR2 ANQGSEA. This CDR3 has 12 residues. The CDR3: CSGGTVQETQYF. The CDR3 DNA sequence: TGCAGCGGGGGGACAGTACAAGAGACCCAGTACTTC.

The chain has TRBV29-1 and TRBJ1-2, with a weak D call TRBD1 (6 bases). Germline CDR1 reads SQVTM; CDR2 reads ANQGSEA. V lost 2 bases and J 0 bases, leaving 7 bases between the germline ends. The CDR3 has 13 residues. The CDR3 here is CSVETGTNYGYTF. CDR3 nucleotides: TGCAGCGTTGAAACAGGGACTAACTATGGCTACACCTTC.

This chain links TRBV12-3 or TRBV12-4 with TRBJ2-7, with D uncertain. V lost 7 bases and J lost 6, with 10 bases in between. The length of the CDR3 is 11 residues. CDR3 loop: CASMGLSEQYF. The CDR3 bases are TGTGCCAGCATGGGCCTCTCCGAGCAGTACTTC.

The V and J genes are TRBV27 and TRBJ1-2, with D maybe TRBD1 (6 bases). The CDR3 loop spans 14 amino acids. CDR1 is MNHEY and CDR2 is SMNVEV in the germline V gene (reference sequence). V gave up 3 bases and J gave up 8 bases, with 16 bases separating them. The CDR3 loop is CASSFRGPEGGYTF. For the CDR3, the DNA is TGTGCCAGCAGTTTCAGGGGACCCGAGGGGGGCTACACCTTC.

V usage is TRBV7-9 and J usage is TRBJ1-6; D unresolved. V lost 5 bases, J lost 5 bases, and 13 bases lay in between. The length of the CDR3 is 15 residues. The germline CDR1 and CDR2 sequences are SEHNR and FQNEAQ (reference sequence). The CDR3 here is CASSRQVGHNSPLHF. The DNA of the CDR3 is TGTGCCAGCAGCCGGCAGGTGGGCCATAATTCACCCCTCCACTTT. The whole variable domain, filled in from reference TRBV7-9 and TRBJ1-6, reads DTGVSQNPRHKITKRGQNVTFRCDPISEHNRLYWYRQTLGQGPEFLTYFQNEAQLEKSRLLSDRFSAERPKGSFSTLEIQRTEQGDSAMYLCASSRQVGHNSPLHFGNGTRLTVT.

The J gene is TRBJ2-1, the V gene TRBV27; 7 nucleotides align to TRBD2. J gave up 5 bases and V 2 bases, and 6 bases lay outside the gene matches. This CDR3 is 15 amino acids long. Germline lookup yields CDR1 MNHEY and CDR2 SMNVEV (reference sequence). CDR3 coding DNA: TGTGCCAGCAGTTTACCGGGAGGACCACACAATGAGCAGTTCTTC. Protein product: CASSLPGGPHNEQFF.

The chain recombines TRBV6-2 or TRBV6-3 with TRBJ2-4, with 8 bases lining up with TRBD1. The germline V gene has CDR1 MNHEY and CDR2 SVGEGT. Trimming took 4 bases from V and 8 from J; bases not matched to a gene: 7. This CDR3 has 14 amino acids. The CDR3 loop is CASSFRDRFHIQYF. The CDR3, as DNA: TGTGCCAGCAGTTTCCGGGACAGGTTTCACATTCAGTACTTC.

This clone was seen only once. The chain has TRBV5-6 and TRBJ1-2, with 9 bases that match TRBD1. V trimming: 4 bases; J trimming: 7 bases; junction bases outside the gene matches: 8. In germline, CDR1 is SGHDT, CDR2 YYEEEE. The CDR3 consists of 14 residues. This CDR3 is CASSAPQGAFGYTF. CDR3 DNA: TGTGCCAGCAGCGCACCACAGGGGGCGTTTGGCTACACCTTC.

This chain joins TRBV18 and TRBJ2-7, with TRBD2 matching 7 bases. The CDR3 has 15 amino acids. The germline V gene encodes CDR1 KGHSH and CDR2 LQKENI. The J segment lost 7 bases and the V segment lost 4 bases, leaving 13 bases of the junction unmatched. This CDR3 is CASSRGIAGALEQYF. CDR3 DNA sequence: TGTGCCAGCTCACGAGGGATCGCGGGAGCGTTAGAGCAGTACTTC.

The rearrangement uses TRBV4-3 and TRBJ2-7; the D gene is possibly TRBD1 (6 bases). V lost 1 base, J lost 3 bases, and 10 bases lay in between. Germline V gives CDR1 LGHNA, CDR2 YSLEER. CDR3 length: 14 amino acids. CDR3 region: CASSQATGHYEQYF. As DNA, the CDR3 is TGCGCCAGCAGCCAAGCGACAGGACACTACGAGCAGTACTTC.

The chain links TRBV30 to TRBJ2-7, with 10 positions matching TRBD2. V was clipped by 4 bases and J by 4 bases; unmatched bases: 7. This CDR3 is built from 14 residues. Per the germline V gene, CDR1 is GTSNPN and CDR2 is SVGIG (reference sequence). This CDR3 reads CAWTPSGSFYEQYF. As DNA, the CDR3 is TGTGCCTGGACCCCTAGCGGGAGTTTTTACGAGCAGTACTTC.

CDR3 in DNA: TGTGCCAGCAGCCAAGCGGGGGGACTGGAATACAATGAGCAGTTCTTC. This gives the protein CASSQAGGLEYNEQFF. The chain is built from TRBV4-2 and TRBJ2-1; 7 bases are shared with TRBD2. With V trimmed by 1 base and J by 4 bases, 7 bases remained unmatched. This CDR3 has 16 amino acids. The germline V gene has CDR1 LGHNA and CDR2 YNFKEQ.

The sample holds one count of this clone. CDR3 in amino acids: CASSPRGKGAYEQYF. CDR3 nucleotide sequence: TGCGCCAGCAGCCCTAGAGGCAAGGGGGCCTACGAGCAGTACTTC. The chain employs TRBV4-1 and TRBJ2-7; a weak D match, TRBD1 (6 bases). Germline-derived CDR1 and CDR2 are MGHRA and YSYEKL. The length of the CDR3 is 15 residues. The V gene lost 4 bases and the J gene lost 2 bases, with 15 bases spanning the gap.

V is TRBV18 and J is TRBJ1-1; D is ambiguous. V dropped 6 bases and J dropped 6 bases, with 8 bases sitting between them. Germline-derived CDR1 and CDR2 are KGHSH and LQKENI. The CDR3 covers 11 residues. The CDR3 DNA reads as TGTGCCAGCTCGAACAGAGCTGAAGCTTTCTTT. It is translated as CASSNRAEAFF.

The chain links TRBV18 to TRBJ2-1; D possibly corresponds to TRBD1 (5 bases). Deletions cut 2 bases from V and 5 bases from J, with 10 bases between. Germline V gene sequence: CDR1 KGHSH, CDR2 LQKENI. The CDR3 extends over 14 amino acids. In nucleotides, the CDR3 is TGTGCCAGCTCACCAGGTTCAGGGCACAATGAGCAGTTCTTC. Translation gives CASSPGSGHNEQFF.

CDR3 in DNA: TGTGCCAGCAGCCCAGGACAGGGGACCTACAATGAGCAGTTCTTC. It codes for CASSPGQGTYNEQFF. This sequence joins TRBV7-6 and TRBJ2-1; TRBD1 matches at 9 bases. Germline lookup yields CDR1 SGHVS and CDR2 FNYEAQ. V dropped 5 bases and J dropped 2; count of bases not matched to a gene: 4. There are 15 residues in the CDR3.

The chain couples TRBV28 to TRBJ1-2; D may be TRBD1 (5 bases). CDR1 MDHEN and CDR2 SYDVKM come from the germline V gene. The CDR3 totals 13 residues. The germline V and J ends were trimmed by 2 bases and 4 bases, with 8 bases remaining between them. Written as DNA, the CDR3 is TGTGCCAGCAGTTTAGGGCAGGGCTATGGCTACACCTTC. Amino acids: CASSLGQGYGYTF.